The clone carrying this T cell receptor (beta chain) has a handful of counts. Its cognate antigen is unknown. The sample is drawn from a study of T cell repertoires in cytomegalovirus infection. About the research overall: It can be stated that public TCR beta signatures indicated CMV infection as well as a matching HLA type.

This CDR3 spans 15 amino acids. V gave up 8 bases and J gave up 2 bases; unmatched junction bases: 11. Germline V gives CDR1 SGHTA, CDR2 FQGNSA. TCRdb re-called the reads through MiXCR, storing one row per CDR3 protein. Seen here are some 920,000 distinct CDR3 sequences, around 30% observed once, and the top ten hold more than 13%. The sequenced sample was cultured CD8+ T cells from PBMCs, obtained from culture after CMV antigen stimulation. V gene TRBV7-2 combines with J gene TRBJ1-1, with TRBD1 identical over 7 bases. The receptor was derived from a human donor in good health (CMV status not recorded). Some clones in this sample may be carry-over from other donors' samples. The CDR3 region has the DNA TGTGCCAGCTACAGGGGCGCAGGTATAAACACTGAAGCTTTCTTT. Its protein is CASYRGAGINTEAFF.